This T cell receptor (beta chain) emerged from a study of T-cell memory formation after mild COVID-19. Germline values: CDR1 KGHSH, CDR2 LQKENI. This CDR3 has 13 residues. With 3 bases removed from V and 3 bases from J, the gap between germline ends came to 8 bases. TCRdb ran MiXCR on the 5' RACE reads and lists one entry per CDR3 protein. Of about 430,000 distinct CDR3 sequences in the sample, 24% are singletons; the top ten hold 7.5% to 10%. Sample: PBMCs or a T cell subset sorted from them (not recorded which). The TCR originated in an adult woman who had mild COVID-19 (a few samples of this study predate the infection). Cell type and time point are not known. The chain combines TRBV18 with TRBJ1-2; no firm D call. The CDR3: CASSPVVDYGYTF. The CDR3 nucleotides are TGTGCCAGCTCACCGGTGGTGGACTATGGCTACACCTTC.